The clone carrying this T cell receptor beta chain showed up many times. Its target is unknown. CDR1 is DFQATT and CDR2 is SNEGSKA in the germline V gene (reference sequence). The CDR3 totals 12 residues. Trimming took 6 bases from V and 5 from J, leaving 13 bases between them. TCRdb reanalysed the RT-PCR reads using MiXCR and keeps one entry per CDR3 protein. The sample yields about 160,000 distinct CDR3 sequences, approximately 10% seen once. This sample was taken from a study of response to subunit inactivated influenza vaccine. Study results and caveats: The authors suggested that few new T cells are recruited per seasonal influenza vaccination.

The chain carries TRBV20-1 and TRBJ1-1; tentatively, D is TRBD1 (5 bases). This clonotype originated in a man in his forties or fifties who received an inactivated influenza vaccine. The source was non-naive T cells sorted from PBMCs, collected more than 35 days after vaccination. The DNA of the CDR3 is TGCAGTGCAGGTGGGGGAGGGACTGAAGCTTTCTTT. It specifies CSAGGGGTEAFF.